The 26 T cell receptor beta chains given below trace back to one sample, sequenced in a study of OX40 agonist ivuxolimab in advanced cancers. The repertoire was sequenced with immunoSEQ multiplex PCR; TCRdb's copy has only in-frame clones and lacks some. The sample contains tens of thousands of clones, about 92% of which appear only once. The sample here was CD4+ or CD8+ T cells sorted from blood, taken in a trial of the OX40 agonist ivuxolimab. These receptors originate from an adult with an advanced solid tumor such as melanoma, head and neck, liver or kidney cancer.

The chain couples TRBV13 to TRBJ1-2; D is undetermined. Per the germline V gene, CDR1 is PRHDT and CDR2 is FYEKMQ (reference sequence). V gave up 2 bases and J gave up 0 bases, with 7 bases separating them. The CDR3 runs to 14 residues. The CDR3 coding sequence is TGTGCCAGCAGCTTAAGGCAGCCTAACTATGGCTACACCTTC. Its protein is CASSLRQPNYGYTF.

The J gene is TRBJ1-4, the V gene TRBV2; 7 bases align to TRBD1. The CDR3 is 15 residues long. V dropped 6 bases and J dropped 8; count of bases not matched to a gene: 12. Germline CDR1 is SNHLY and CDR2 is FYNNEI. This chain's CDR3 is CASRGRTGLLEKLFF. In nucleotides, the CDR3 is TGTGCCAGCAGGGGGAGGACAGGATTATTAGAAAAACTGTTTTTT.

The chain has TRBV6-5 and TRBJ2-1, with D unclear. The CDR3 has 13 amino acids. CDR1 is MNHEY, CDR2 SVGAGI, per germline. Between the trimmed V and J ends, which lost 6 bases and 3 bases, there was a span of 9 bases. The chain's CDR3 is CASSARSYNEQFF. The CDR3, as DNA: TGTGCCAGCAGCGCCAGGAGCTACAATGAGCAGTTCTTC.

This clone was detected once. This chain joins TRBV28 and TRBJ2-5, with TRBD2 identical over 7 bases. V lost 5 bases, J lost 5 bases, and 2 bases stayed unmatched. The CDR3 has 12 amino acids. Germline loops: CDR1 MDHEN, CDR2 SYDVKM. The CDR3 is CASSGGEETQYF. The CDR3 nucleotides are TGTGCCAGCAGTGGGGGGGAGGAGACCCAGTACTTC.

The chain carries TRBV20-1 and TRBJ1-2; unclear D gene. Per the germline V gene, CDR1 is DFQATT and CDR2 is SNEGSKA (reference sequence). Trimming took off 3 bases at V and 5 bases at J, with 7 bases between the two ends. CDR3 size: 11 residues. The DNA of the CDR3 is TGCAGTGCTAGCCTGGCGTATGGCTACACCTTC. Translation: CSASLAYGYTF.

The V call is TRBV2, the J call TRBJ2-2; D remains ambiguous. The V end lost 5 bases, the J end lost 2 bases, and 3 bases lay between the germline ends. The V gene's germline CDR1 is SNHLY and CDR2 FYNNEI. The CDR3 has 12 amino acids. This chain's CDR3 is CASSRNTGELFF. CDR3 in DNA: TGTGCCAGCAGTCGTAACACCGGGGAGCTGTTTTTT.

The V gene is TRBV6-1, the J gene TRBJ1-1; 8 bases agree with TRBD1. Trimming took 7 bases from V and 5 from J; bases not matched to a gene: 9. The CDR3 has 14 amino acids. Germline V CDR1 and CDR2: MNHNS, SASEGT. CDR3 sequence reads: CASISGGAGTEAFF. DNA of the CDR3: TGTGCCAGCATCTCAGGGGGCGCGGGGACTGAAGCTTTCTTT.

The chain joins TRBV6-5 to TRBJ1-1; D perhaps matches TRBD1 (6 bases). The CDR3 spans 14 residues. Per germline, CDR1 MNHEY and CDR2 SVGAGI. The V gene lost 6 bases and the J gene lost 6 bases, with 17 bases spanning the gap. This chain's CDR3 is CASSPQGSWAEAFF. The CDR3 nucleotides are TGTGCCAGCAGCCCCCAGGGGAGCTGGGCTGAAGCTTTCTTT.

This clone was observed a few times. The chain is built from TRBV5-1 and TRBJ2-3; 7 bases are shared with TRBD2. CDR3 size: 14 residues. The germline V gene has CDR1 SGHRS and CDR2 YFSETQ. After removal of 6 bases from V and 0 bases from J, the junction contained 4 bases not matched to a gene. CDR3 in DNA: TGCGCCAGCAATCCTAGCGGAAGCACAGATACGCAGTATTTT. Translation gives CASNPSGSTDTQYF.

In nucleotides, the CDR3 is TGTGCCACCAGCAGAGATAAAGGAGGGGAAAAACTGTTTTTT. Translation gives CATSRDKGGEKLFF. This chain joins TRBV15 and TRBJ1-4; D is undetermined. V shed 0 bases and J shed 8 bases, with 10 bases lying between them. CDR3 length equals 14 residues. From germline, CDR1 is LNHNV and CDR2 YYDKDF (reference sequence).

The chain links TRBV23-1 to TRBJ2-7; TRBD1 matches at 8 bases. TRBV23-1 carries the ORF label, with uncertain function. The CDR3 is made up of 13 amino acids. With V trimmed by 7 bases and J by 6 bases, 8 bases remained unmatched. CDR3 in amino acids: CASIPDRAGEQYF. The CDR3 DNA reads TGCGCCAGCATTCCGGACAGGGCTGGCGAGCAGTACTTC.

The chain links TRBV19 to TRBJ1-3, with unresolved D. Germline V CDR1 and CDR2: LNHDA, SQIVND (reference sequence). Trimming stripped 5 bases from V and 2 bases from J, with 10 bases between. The CDR3 extends over 14 amino acids. The CDR3 loop is CASSDQAAGNTIYF. CDR3 sequence (DNA): TGTGCCAGTAGTGACCAGGCGGCTGGAAACACCATATATTTT.

The chain links TRBV11-2 to TRBJ2-3; D perhaps matches TRBD2 (7 bases). Trimming removed 2 bases at V and 4 bases at J, with 13 bases between. Germline loops: CDR1 SGHAT, CDR2 FQNNGV. The CDR3 spans 15 residues. For the CDR3, the DNA is TGTGCCAGCAGCTTATCTAGGGGGGGAGCAGATACGCAGTATTTT. Translated: CASSLSRGGADTQYF. Full variable domain (remainder filled in from reference TRBV11-2 and TRBJ2-3): EAGVAQSPRYKIIEKRQSVAFWCNPISGHATLYWYQQILGQGPKLLIQFQNNGVVDDSQLPKDRFSAERLKGVDSTLKIQPAKLEDSAVYLCASSLSRGGADTQYFGPGTRLTVL.

The chain joins TRBV5-5 to TRBJ2-3, with D tentatively TRBD2 (5 bases). With 4 bases removed from V and 2 bases from J, the gap between germline ends came to 11 bases. Germline V CDR1 and CDR2: SGHKS, YYEKEE (reference sequence). The CDR3 totals 14 residues. CDR3 DNA: TGTGCCAGCAGCCTGAGGGTTTTCACAGATACGCAGTATTTT. Translated, it gives CASSLRVFTDTQYF.

The chain joins TRBV23-1 to TRBJ1-4; a possible D gene is TRBD1 (6 bases). TRBV23-1 is identified as an open reading frame with a role that is uncertain. The CDR3 sequence is 16 residues long. Trimming left V 0 bases short and J 4 bases short, with 12 bases between. The CDR3 region has the DNA TGCGCCAGCAGTCAATCCGTCGGGGGGCGTAATGAAAAACTGTTTTTT. Its protein is CASSQSVGGRNEKLFF.

The chain has TRBV28 and TRBJ2-7, with D possibly being TRBD1 (5 bases). Germline V gene sequence: CDR1 MDHEN, CDR2 SYDVKM. The V end was cut by 6 bases, the J end by 5 bases, with 14 bases between. This CDR3 is 13 amino acids long. In nucleotides, the CDR3 is TGTGCCAGCAGCTCCGGACAATCTGACGAGCAGTACTTC. Residues: CASSSGQSDEQYF.

CDR3 sequence reads: CASSIGGGSPYNEQFF. The CDR3 nucleotides are TGTGCCAGTAGTATAGGGGGAGGGTCCCCCTACAATGAGCAGTTCTTC. The rearrangement links TRBV19 to TRBJ2-1; 7 bases line up with TRBD2. The J segment lost 2 bases and the V segment lost 1 base, leaving 5 bases of the junction unmatched. The CDR3 is 16 residues long. Germline CDR1 is LNHDA and CDR2 is SQIVND (reference sequence).

The chain has TRBV11-2 and TRBJ2-3; D is undetermined. The CDR3 spans 16 residues. The germline gives CDR1 SGHAT, CDR2 FQNNGV. Trimming stripped 5 bases from V and 4 bases from J, with 19 bases between. CDR3 nucleotides: TGTGCCAGCAGCCACCCCTGGGCCCTAGGAGCAGATACGCAGTATTTT. Residues: CASSHPWALGADTQYF.

In the case of this clone: The sample contains more than one DNA sequence encoding this CDR3. The chain has TRBV11-3 and TRBJ2-7; D uncertain. The V end lost 5 bases, the J end lost 4 bases, and 9 bases lay between the germline ends. The CDR3 is made up of 12 amino acids. From germline, CDR1 is SGHNT and CDR2 YENEEA. The CDR3 reads CASSPAGYEQYF. In DNA form, the CDR3 reads TGTGCCAGCAGCCCGGCTGGATACGAGCAGTACTTC.

V usage is TRBV7-2 and J usage is TRBJ2-7; D might be TRBD2 (5 bases). Germline V gene data show CDR1 as SGHTA and CDR2 as FQGNSA. The germline V and J ends were trimmed by 5 bases and 0 bases, with 11 bases remaining between them. The CDR3 is made up of 14 amino acids. This CDR3 reads CASSGSGVSYEQYF. Written as DNA, the CDR3 is TGTGCCAGCAGCGGGTCCGGGGTCTCCTACGAGCAGTACTTC.

This chain joins TRBV6-1 and TRBJ2-7; D may match TRBD1 or TRBD2 (6 bases each). The V and J ends lost 3 bases and 4 bases respectively, with 19 bases between them. The CDR3 is made up of 16 amino acids. Germline V gene lookup returns CDR1 MNHNS and CDR2 SASEGT. Written as DNA, the CDR3 is TGTGCCAGCAGTGATCGCGGGGACACGCGCCCGTACGAGCAGTACTTC. This translates into CASSDRGDTRPYEQYF.

CDR3 DNA: TGTGCCAGCAGTTCCCCTGGGGCAGCGATGGATACGCAGTATTTT. Translating gives CASSSPGAAMDTQYF. The V gene is TRBV28, the J gene TRBJ2-3, with D perhaps TRBD1 (5 bases). Germline CDR1 and CDR2: MDHEN and SYDVKM. The CDR3 loop spans 15 amino acids. Trimming pared 4 bases from V and 6 bases from J, leaving 17 bases between. The complete variable domain, with remaining parts taken from reference TRBV28 and TRBJ2-3, reads DVKVTQSSRYLVKRTGEKVFLECVQDMDHENMFWYRQDPGLGLRLIYFSYDVKMKEKGDIPEGYSVSREKKERFSLILESASTNQTSMYLCASSSPGAAMDTQYFGPGTRLTVL.

The chain is built from TRBV7-9 and TRBJ2-4; D call uncertain. CDR1 is SEHNR and CDR2 is FQNEAQ in the germline V gene (reference sequence). The CDR3 extends over 12 amino acids. Trimming cost V 4 bases and J 6 bases, with 7 bases left between them. The CDR3 reads CASSSVLNIQYF. In nucleotides, the CDR3 is TGTGCCAGCAGCTCCGTATTAAACATTCAGTACTTC.

This clone was detected only once. The V and J genes are TRBV18 and TRBJ2-7; 12 bases line up with TRBD2. Germline CDR1 KGHSH, CDR2 LQKENI. With 6 bases clipped from V and 6 bases from J, the junction kept 9 bases outside the gene matches. This CDR3 has 15 residues. CDR3 DNA sequence: TGTGCCAGCTCCCCTACTAGCGGGAGGACCCTCGAGCAGTACTTC. Translation gives CASSPTSGRTLEQYF.

CDR3 amino acids: CASGGTVISYEQYF. The CDR3 DNA reads as TGTGCCAGCGGCGGGACAGTGATCTCCTACGAGCAGTACTTC. V gene TRBV6-1 combines with J gene TRBJ2-7, with a tentative D call TRBD1 (7 bases). V lost 8 bases and J lost 0, with 14 bases in between. The CDR3 sequence is 14 residues long. CDR1 is MNHNS, CDR2 SASEGT, per germline.

The gene calls are TRBV29-1 and TRBJ2-5; D remains unclear. This CDR3 region has 12 residues. V gave up 7 bases and J gave up 2 bases, with 11 bases separating them. The germline V gene has CDR1 SQVTM and CDR2 ANQGSEA. The CDR3 coding sequence is TGCAGCGGATGGGATGGGCAAGAGACCCAGTACTTC. This gives the protein CSGWDGQETQYF.